This TCR beta chain was recovered during a study of T cell responses to AZD1222 COVID-19 vaccine (dated by TCRdb to the early 2020s). For the wider study: TCR sequencing covered some 250 trial participants: 200 to 210 given two doses of AZD1222 and 26 given two doses of MenACWY control vaccine. Trial participants were enrolled into age subgroups of 18-55, 56-69 and 70-plus years, which contained approximately 150, 28 and 58 TCR-sequenced participants, respectively. Here is what the overall study found, with its caveats: In the small 56-69-year group, the increase in depth fell short of significance, most likely because of low power. The whole spike protein was spanned by vaccine-associated CD4 TCRs, and dominant responses were seen in regions 160-218 and 743-854. Because no day 14 peak-response samples were available, the repertoires could be characterized only after the peak T cell response. Nearly half of unique spike-specific TCRs reportedly recognized epitopes outside regions mutated in the B.1.351 and B.1.1.7 variants. Conclusions about previously exposed vaccinees are limited, since just five or six AZD1222 recipients were seropositive for SARS-CoV-2 at baseline. Spike-specific TCR breadth and depth rose significantly after two AZD1222 doses compared with day 0 and with MenACWY recipients. Participants were mostly white British, with more females than males. The authors suggested clonal diversity may have been underestimated.

Interpreted using the paper, the time point label stands for: about 28 days (+/-7) after the second vaccine dose. Because spike-specific TCR depth and breadth did not differ between the two schedules, AZD1222 recipients who got a second dose at roughly 4 weeks were pooled with those who got a second dose at roughly 12 weeks. Samples from vaccinated people were obtained from the UK trials COV001 and COV002, which included a single-blind randomized controlled phase 2/3 trial of AZD1222 (ChAdOx1 nCoV-19) in healthy adults. For TCRbeta chain sequencing, PBMC samples from trial participants were taken at day 0 and at day 28 after the second dose. Remarks on this clone: Its recognized antigen is unknown. Base qualities are not recorded, but no much larger clone differs from it by a single base.

The CDR3 regions of human TCRbeta chains were analyzed by immunosequencing. For the original study's pipeline: TCRs in the repertoires were compared against a reference library of SARS-CoV-2-specific TCRs that had been generated with the MIRA antigen-specificity platform. Breadth was defined as the fraction of unique TCRs that were SARS-CoV-2-associated. Depth was defined as the fraction of total T cells that were SARS-CoV-2-associated. Using the MIRA data, each spike-specific TCR was assigned both to the spike region to which the TCR was reactive and to a CD4 or CD8 class. Log10-transformed breadth and depth values were compared by one-way ANOVA with Sidak's multiple comparisons tests. This is the immuneACCESS table as TCRdb keeps it, with only in-frame sequences that have V and J called. A part of the clones is gone; compared with another copy, unresolved V genes explain less than half, and the rest is unexplained. D and trimming come from the DNA, and the V and J calls and clone size come from that table. The sample table shows over 100,000 clones, and about 90% are seen once. The ten largest clones capture under 3% of the sample.

The CDR3 runs 16 amino acids, cysteine and phenylalanine included. The sequence is cut down to CDR3 DNA, 48 bases in frame from base 1. Here the chain combines TRBV21-1 and TRBJ1-1. TRBV21-1 is noted as a pseudogene. The material was peripheral blood, obtained 28 days after the second AZD1222 dose. The source of this sequence is an adult who received the AZD1222 COVID-19 vaccine. The nucleotides are TGTGCCAGCAGCCTTTATAGCGGGGAACTGAACACTGAAGCTTTCTTT. It specifies CASSLYSGELNTEAFF.